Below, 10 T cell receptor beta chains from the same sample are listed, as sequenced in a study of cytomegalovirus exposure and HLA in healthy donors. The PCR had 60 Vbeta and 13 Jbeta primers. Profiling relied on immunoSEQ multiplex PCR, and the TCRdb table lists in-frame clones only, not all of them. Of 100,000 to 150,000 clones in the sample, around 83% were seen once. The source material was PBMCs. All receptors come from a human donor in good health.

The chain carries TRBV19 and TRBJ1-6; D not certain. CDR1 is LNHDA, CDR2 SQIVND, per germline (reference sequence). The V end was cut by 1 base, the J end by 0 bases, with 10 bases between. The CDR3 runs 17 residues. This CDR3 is CASSIGGISSYNSPLHF. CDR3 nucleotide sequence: TGTGCCAGTAGTATAGGAGGCATTAGCTCCTATAATTCACCCCTCCACTTT.

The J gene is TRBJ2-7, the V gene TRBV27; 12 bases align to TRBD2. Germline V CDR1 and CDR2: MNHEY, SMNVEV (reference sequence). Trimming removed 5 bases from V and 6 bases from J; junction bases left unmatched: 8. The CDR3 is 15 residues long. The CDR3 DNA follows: TGTGCCAGCAGTACGCTAGCGGGGGGGCCTTTCGAGCAGTACTTC. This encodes CASSTLAGGPFEQYF.

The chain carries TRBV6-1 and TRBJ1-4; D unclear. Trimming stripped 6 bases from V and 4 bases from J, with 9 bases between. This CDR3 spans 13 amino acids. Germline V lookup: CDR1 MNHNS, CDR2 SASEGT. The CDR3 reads CASRGGFNEKLFF. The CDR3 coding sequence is TGTGCCAGCAGGGGCGGGTTTAATGAAAAACTGTTTTTT.

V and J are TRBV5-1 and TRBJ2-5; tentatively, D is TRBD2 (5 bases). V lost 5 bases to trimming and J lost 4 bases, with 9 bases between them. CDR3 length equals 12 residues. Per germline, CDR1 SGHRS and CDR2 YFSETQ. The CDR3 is CASRGRGETQYF. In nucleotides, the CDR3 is TGCGCCAGCAGAGGGAGAGGAGAGACCCAGTACTTC. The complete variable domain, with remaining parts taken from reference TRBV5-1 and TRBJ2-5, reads KAGVTQTPRYLIKTRGQQVTLSCSPISGHRSVSWYQQTPGQGLQFLFEYFSETQRNKGNFPGRFSGRQFSNSRSEMNVSTLELGDSALYLCASRGRGETQYFGPGTRLLVL.

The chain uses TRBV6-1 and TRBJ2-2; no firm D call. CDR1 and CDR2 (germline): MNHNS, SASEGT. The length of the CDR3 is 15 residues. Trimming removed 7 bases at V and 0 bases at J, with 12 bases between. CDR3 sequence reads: CASTPTVANTGELFF. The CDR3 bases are TGTGCCAGCACCCCCACAGTGGCGAACACCGGGGAGCTGTTTTTT.

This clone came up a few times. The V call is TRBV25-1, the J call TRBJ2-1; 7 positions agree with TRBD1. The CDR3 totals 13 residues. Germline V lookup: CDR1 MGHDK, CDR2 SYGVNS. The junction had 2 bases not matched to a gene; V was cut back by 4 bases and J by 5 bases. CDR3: CASSGQGHNEQFF. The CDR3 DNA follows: TGTGCCAGCAGTGGACAGGGACACAATGAGCAGTTCTTC.

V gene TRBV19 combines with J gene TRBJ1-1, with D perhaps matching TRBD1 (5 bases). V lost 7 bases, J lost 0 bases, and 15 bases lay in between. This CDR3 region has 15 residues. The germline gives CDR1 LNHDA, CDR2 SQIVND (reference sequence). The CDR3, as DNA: TGTGCCAGTACCTCCTGGGGCAGCCTGAACACTGAAGCTTTCTTT. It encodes CASTSWGSLNTEAFF.

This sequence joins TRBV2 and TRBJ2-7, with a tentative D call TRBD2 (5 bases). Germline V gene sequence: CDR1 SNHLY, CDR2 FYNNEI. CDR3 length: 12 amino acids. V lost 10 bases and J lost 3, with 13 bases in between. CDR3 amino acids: CATGELGYEQYF. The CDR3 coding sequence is TGTGCCACCGGGGAGTTGGGCTACGAGCAGTACTTC.

CDR3 loop: CAANPGDIANTGELFF. The CDR3 DNA sequence: TGTGCCGCGAACCCAGGGGACATCGCGAACACCGGGGAGCTGTTTTTT. This sequence joins TRBV7-8 and TRBJ2-2; a possible D gene is TRBD1 (6 bases). The CDR3 runs to 16 residues. V was pared by 11 bases and J by 0 bases, with 19 bases between. The V gene's germline CDR1 is SGHVS and CDR2 FQNEAQ.

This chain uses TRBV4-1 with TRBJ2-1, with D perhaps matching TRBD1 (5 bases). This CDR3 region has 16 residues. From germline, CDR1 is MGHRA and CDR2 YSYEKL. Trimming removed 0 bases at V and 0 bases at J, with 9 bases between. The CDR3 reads CASSQEGPSSYNEQFF. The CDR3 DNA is TGCGCCAGCAGCCAAGAGGGGCCGAGCTCCTACAATGAGCAGTTCTTC.